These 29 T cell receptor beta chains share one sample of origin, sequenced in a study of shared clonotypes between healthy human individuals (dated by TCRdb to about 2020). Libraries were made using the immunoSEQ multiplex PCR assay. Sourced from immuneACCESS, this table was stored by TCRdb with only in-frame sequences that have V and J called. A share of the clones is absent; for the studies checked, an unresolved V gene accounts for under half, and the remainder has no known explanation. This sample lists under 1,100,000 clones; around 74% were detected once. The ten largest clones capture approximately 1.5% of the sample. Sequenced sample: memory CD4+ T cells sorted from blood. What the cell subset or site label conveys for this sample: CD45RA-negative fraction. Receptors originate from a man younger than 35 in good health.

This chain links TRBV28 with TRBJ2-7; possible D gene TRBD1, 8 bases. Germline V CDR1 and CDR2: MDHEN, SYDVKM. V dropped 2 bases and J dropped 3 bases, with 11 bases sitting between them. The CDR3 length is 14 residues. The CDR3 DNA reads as TGTGCCAGCAGTTTAACAGGGGGGGACTACGAGCAGTACTTC. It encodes CASSLTGGDYEQYF.

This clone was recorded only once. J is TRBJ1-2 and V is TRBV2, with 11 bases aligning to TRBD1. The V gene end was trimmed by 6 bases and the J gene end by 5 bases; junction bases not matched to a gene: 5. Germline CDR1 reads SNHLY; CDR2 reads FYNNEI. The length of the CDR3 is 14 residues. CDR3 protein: CASRGQGETYGYTF. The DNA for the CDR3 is TGTGCCAGCAGGGGACAGGGGGAGACTTATGGCTACACCTTC.

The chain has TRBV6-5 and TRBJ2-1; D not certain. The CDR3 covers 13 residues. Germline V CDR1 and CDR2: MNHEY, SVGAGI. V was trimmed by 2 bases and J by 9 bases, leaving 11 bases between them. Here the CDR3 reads CASSYREVGEQFF. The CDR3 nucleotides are TGTGCCAGCAGTTACAGGGAAGTCGGTGAGCAGTTCTTC.

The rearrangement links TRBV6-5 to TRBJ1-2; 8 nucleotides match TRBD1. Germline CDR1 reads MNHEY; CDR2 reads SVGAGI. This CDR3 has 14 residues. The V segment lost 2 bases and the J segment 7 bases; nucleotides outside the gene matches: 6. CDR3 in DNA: TGTGCCAGCAGTTACGGGAGGACAGGGTTTGGCTACACCTTC. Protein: CASSYGRTGFGYTF.

The CDR3 DNA sequence: TGTGCCAGCAGCCAAGAAACTAGCGGGGAACCACGTGAGACCCAGTACTTC. Amino acids: CASSQETSGEPRETQYF. This sequence joins TRBV4-2 and TRBJ2-5; TRBD2 aligns across 10 bases. Germline V lookup: CDR1 LGHNA, CDR2 YNFKEQ. There are 17 residues in the CDR3. V lost 0 bases and J lost 5; bases outside the gene matches: 9.

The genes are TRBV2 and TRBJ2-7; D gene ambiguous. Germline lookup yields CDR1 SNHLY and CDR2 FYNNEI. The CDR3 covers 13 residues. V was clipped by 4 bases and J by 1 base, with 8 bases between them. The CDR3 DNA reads TGTGCCAGCAGTGGGCCCTTATCCTACGAGCAGTACTTC. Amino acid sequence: CASSGPLSYEQYF.

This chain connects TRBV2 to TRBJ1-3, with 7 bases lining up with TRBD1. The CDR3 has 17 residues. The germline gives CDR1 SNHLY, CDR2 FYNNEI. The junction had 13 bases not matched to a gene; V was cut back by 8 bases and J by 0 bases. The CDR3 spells CASEASGQPFSGNTIYF. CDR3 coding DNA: TGTGCCAGCGAGGCTTCGGGACAGCCTTTCTCTGGAAACACCATATATTTT.

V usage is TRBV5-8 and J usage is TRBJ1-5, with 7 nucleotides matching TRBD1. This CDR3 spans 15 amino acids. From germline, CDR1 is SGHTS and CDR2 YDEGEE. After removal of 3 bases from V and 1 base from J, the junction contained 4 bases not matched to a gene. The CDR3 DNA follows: TGTGCCAGCAGCTCGGGACAGCGGAGCAATCAGCCCCAGCATTTT. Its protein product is CASSSGQRSNQPQHF.

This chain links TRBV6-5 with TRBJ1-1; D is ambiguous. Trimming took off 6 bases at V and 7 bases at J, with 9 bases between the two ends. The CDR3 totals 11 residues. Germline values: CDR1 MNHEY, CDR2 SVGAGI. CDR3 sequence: CASSDFREAFF. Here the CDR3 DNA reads TGTGCCAGCAGCGACTTTCGTGAAGCTTTCTTT.

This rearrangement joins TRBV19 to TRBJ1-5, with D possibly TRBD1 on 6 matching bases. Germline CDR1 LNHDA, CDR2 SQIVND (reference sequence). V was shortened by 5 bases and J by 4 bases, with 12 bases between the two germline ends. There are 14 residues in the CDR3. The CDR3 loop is CASSHQGTNQPQHF. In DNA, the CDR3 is TGTGCCAGTAGTCACCAGGGGACAAATCAGCCCCAGCATTTT.

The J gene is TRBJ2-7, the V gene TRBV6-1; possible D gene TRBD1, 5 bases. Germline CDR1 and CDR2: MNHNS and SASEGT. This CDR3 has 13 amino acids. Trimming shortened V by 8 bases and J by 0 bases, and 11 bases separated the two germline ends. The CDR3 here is CASSGQASYEQYF. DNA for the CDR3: TGTGCCAGCTCAGGGCAGGCCTCCTACGAGCAGTACTTC.

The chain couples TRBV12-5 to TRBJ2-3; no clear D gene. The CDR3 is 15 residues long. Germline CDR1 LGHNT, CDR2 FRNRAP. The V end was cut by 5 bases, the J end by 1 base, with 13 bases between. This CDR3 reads CASGPPGKGTDTQYF. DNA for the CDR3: TGTGCTAGTGGTCCACCGGGCAAGGGCACAGATACGCAGTATTTT.

The CDR3 sequence: CASSLAPTSGGVQYF. CDR3 DNA sequence: TGTGCCAGCAGCTTGGCCCCCACTAGCGGGGGAGTGCAGTACTTC. The rearrangement links TRBV5-4 to TRBJ2-7; TRBD2 agrees at 11 bases. Germline CDR1 and CDR2: SGHNT and YYREEE (reference sequence). The CDR3 is 15 amino acids. Germline trimming cut 0 bases from V and 9 bases from J; bases unmatched to any gene: 8.

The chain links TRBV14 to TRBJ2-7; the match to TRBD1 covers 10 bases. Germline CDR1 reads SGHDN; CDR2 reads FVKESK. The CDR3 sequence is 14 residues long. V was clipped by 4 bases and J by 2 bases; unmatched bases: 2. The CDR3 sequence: CASSRDRGAYEQYF. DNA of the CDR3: TGTGCCAGCAGCCGGGACAGGGGAGCCTACGAGCAGTACTTC.

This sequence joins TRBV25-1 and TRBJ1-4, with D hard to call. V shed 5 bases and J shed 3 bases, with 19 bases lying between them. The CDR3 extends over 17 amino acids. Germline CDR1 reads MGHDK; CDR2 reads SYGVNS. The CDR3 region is CASSSRGDLEPNEKLFF. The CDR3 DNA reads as TGTGCCAGCAGTTCACGCGGAGACCTTGAGCCTAATGAAAAACTGTTTTTT.

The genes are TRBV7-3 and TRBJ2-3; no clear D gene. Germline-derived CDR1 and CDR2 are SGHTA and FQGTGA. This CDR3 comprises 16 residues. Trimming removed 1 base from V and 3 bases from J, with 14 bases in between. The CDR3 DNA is TGTGCCAGCAGCTTAAGCCCCCTCGACGTAACAGATACGCAGTATTTT. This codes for CASSLSPLDVTDTQYF.

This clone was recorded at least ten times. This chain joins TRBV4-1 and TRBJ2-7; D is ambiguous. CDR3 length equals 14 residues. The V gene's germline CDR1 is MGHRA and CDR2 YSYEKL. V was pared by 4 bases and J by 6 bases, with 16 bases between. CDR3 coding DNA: TGCGCCAGCAGCCCAGAGGTTAGACTGGGCGAGCAGTACTTC. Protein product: CASSPEVRLGEQYF.

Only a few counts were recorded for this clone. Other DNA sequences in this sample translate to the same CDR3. DNA of the CDR3: TGTGCCTGGAGGGGACTAGCGGGCGCCTACGAGCAGTACTTC. This gives the protein CAWRGLAGAYEQYF. The gene calls are TRBV30 and TRBJ2-7, with 12 positions matching TRBD2. V trimming: 3 bases; J trimming: 2 bases; junction bases outside the gene matches: 2. The germline V gene has CDR1 GTSNPN and CDR2 SVGIG (reference sequence). CDR3 length: 14 amino acids.

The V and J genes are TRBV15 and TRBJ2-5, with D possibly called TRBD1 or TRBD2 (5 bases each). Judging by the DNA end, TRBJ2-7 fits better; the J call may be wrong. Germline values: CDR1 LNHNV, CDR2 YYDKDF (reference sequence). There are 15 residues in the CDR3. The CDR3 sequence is CATSRAGTGSYEQYF. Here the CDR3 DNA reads TGTGCCACCAGCAGAGCTGGGACGGGATCCTACGAGCAGTACTTC.

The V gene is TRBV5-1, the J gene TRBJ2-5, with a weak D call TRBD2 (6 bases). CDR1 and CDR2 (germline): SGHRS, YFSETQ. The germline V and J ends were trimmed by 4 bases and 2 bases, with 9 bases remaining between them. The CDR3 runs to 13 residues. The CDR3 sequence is CASSTGLQETQYF. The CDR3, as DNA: TGCGCCAGCAGCACGGGACTTCAAGAGACCCAGTACTTC.

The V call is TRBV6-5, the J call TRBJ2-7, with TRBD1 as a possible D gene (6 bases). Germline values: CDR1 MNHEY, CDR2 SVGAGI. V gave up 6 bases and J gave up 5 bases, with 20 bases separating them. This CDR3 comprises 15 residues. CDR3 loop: CASRATWVGAHEQYF. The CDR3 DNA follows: TGTGCCAGCAGAGCCACGTGGGTGGGGGCCCACGAGCAGTACTTC.

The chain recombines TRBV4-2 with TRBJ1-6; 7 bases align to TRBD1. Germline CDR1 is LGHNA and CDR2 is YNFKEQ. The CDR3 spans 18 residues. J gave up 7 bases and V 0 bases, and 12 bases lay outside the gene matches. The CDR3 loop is CASSQDPSSTGKNSPLHF. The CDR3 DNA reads TGTGCCAGCAGCCAAGATCCTTCTTCGACAGGGAAGAATTCACCCCTCCACTTT.

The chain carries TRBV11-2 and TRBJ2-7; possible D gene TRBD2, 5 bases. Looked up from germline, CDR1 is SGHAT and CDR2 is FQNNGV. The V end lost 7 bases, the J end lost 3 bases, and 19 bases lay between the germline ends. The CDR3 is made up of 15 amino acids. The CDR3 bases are TGTGCCAGCAACCCGCGGGCAGCGATTCGCTACGAGCAGTACTTC. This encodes CASNPRAAIRYEQYF.

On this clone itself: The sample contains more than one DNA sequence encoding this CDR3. In DNA form, the CDR3 reads TGTGCCAGCAGCCAATCGACAGTAGCTAACTATGGCTACACCTTC. The encoded protein is CASSQSTVANYGYTF. The V call is TRBV16, the J call TRBJ1-2, with TRBD1 as a possible D gene (5 bases). This CDR3 has 15 residues. Trimming removed 0 bases at V and 0 bases at J, with 8 bases between. The germline V gene has CDR1 KGHSY and CDR2 FQNENV.

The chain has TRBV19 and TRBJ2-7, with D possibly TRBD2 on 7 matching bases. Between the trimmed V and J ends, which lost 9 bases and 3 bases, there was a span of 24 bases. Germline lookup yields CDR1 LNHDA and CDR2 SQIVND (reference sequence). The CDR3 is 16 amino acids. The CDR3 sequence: CASSPEGGTLLYEQYF. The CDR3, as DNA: TGTGCCAGCTCCCCGGAGGGAGGGACATTACTCTACGAGCAGTACTTC.

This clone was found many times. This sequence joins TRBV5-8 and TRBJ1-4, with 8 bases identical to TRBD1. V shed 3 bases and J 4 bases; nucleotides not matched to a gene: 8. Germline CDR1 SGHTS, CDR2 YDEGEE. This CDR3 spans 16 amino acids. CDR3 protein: CASSYSQGAFNEKLFF. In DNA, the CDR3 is TGTGCCAGCAGCTATAGCCAGGGGGCCTTTAATGAAAAACTGTTTTTT.

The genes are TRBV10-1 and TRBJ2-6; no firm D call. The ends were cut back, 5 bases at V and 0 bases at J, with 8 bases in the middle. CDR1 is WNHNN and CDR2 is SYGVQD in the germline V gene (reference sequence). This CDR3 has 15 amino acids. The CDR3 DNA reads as TGCGCCAGCAGTCCGGACGTCTCTGGGGCCAACGTCCTGACTTTC. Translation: CASSPDVSGANVLTF.

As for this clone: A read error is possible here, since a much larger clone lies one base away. CDR3 coding DNA: TGTGCCAGCAGTTTAGAGGGGGGGAGCACAGATACGCAGTATTTT. Translation: CASSLEGGSTDTQYF. The chain has TRBV27 and TRBJ2-3, with TRBD2 as a possible D gene (7 bases). Trimming cost V 2 bases and J 0 bases, with 9 bases left between them. This CDR3 is 15 amino acids long. Germline V gene data show CDR1 as MNHEY and CDR2 as SMNVEV (reference sequence).

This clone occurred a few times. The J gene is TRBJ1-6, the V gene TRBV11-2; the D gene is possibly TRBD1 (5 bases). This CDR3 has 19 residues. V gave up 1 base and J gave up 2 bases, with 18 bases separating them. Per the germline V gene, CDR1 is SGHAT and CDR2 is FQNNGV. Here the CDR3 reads CASSLGFGGAVAYNSPLHF. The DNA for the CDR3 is TGTGCCAGCAGCTTAGGTTTCGGTGGGGCAGTGGCCTATAATTCACCCCTCCACTTT.